The 19 T cell receptor beta chains reported below all come from one sample, sequenced in a study of cytomegalovirus exposure and HLA in healthy donors. With 60 Vbeta and 13 Jbeta primers, the PCR was carried out. Assay: immunoSEQ multiplex PCR; the TCRdb copy retains only in-frame clones and omits some. There are about 150,000 clones in the sample; 74% occur only once, and 2.1% lies in the top ten. Sequencing was performed on PBMCs. All receptors come from a young man in good health and CMV-seronegative.

The CDR3 is CASSNRRDTQYF. The CDR3 DNA reads as TGTGCCAGCAGTAACCGGAGGGATACGCAGTATTTT. V and J are TRBV6-5 and TRBJ2-3; a weak D match, TRBD2 (5 bases). The CDR3 is 12 residues long. The V end lost 5 bases, the J end lost 6 bases, and 9 bases lay between the germline ends. Germline V gene lookup returns CDR1 MNHEY and CDR2 SVGAGI.

The rearrangement joins TRBV4-2 to TRBJ2-7; the D is unclear. Germline loops: CDR1 LGHNA, CDR2 YNFKEQ. Trimming cost V 0 bases and J 3 bases, with 6 bases left between them. This CDR3 has 13 residues. CDR3 residues: CASSQDQYYEQYF. DNA for the CDR3: TGTGCCAGCAGCCAAGATCAGTACTACGAGCAGTACTTC.

This clone was counted only a few times. The V gene is TRBV5-1, the J gene TRBJ2-7; 7 bases align to TRBD1. The CDR3 has 13 amino acids. CDR1 and CDR2 from the germline V gene are SGHRS and YFSETQ. Trimming cost V 7 bases and J 2 bases; bases outside gene matches: 6. The CDR3: CASSQGVPYEQYF. The CDR3 nucleotides read TGCGCCAGCTCTCAGGGGGTTCCCTACGAGCAGTACTTC.

The chain is built from TRBV13 and TRBJ2-7; 11 positions match TRBD2. J lost 7 bases, V lost 5 bases, and 13 bases had no gene match. Per germline, CDR1 PRHDT and CDR2 FYEKMQ (reference sequence). CDR3 length equals 16 residues. DNA for the CDR3: TGTGCCAGCAGCCCCCGGAGTAGCGGGGGGGCGGGTGAGCAGTACTTC. Protein: CASSPRSSGGAGEQYF.

The genes are TRBV6-1 and TRBJ1-5; 7 bases are shared with TRBD1. Looked up from germline, CDR1 is MNHNS and CDR2 is SASEGT. CDR3 size: 15 residues. V shed 1 base, J shed 2 bases, and the junction held 2 bases outside the gene matches. DNA of the CDR3: TGTGCCAGCAGTGAAGAGGGGGCACGCAATCAGCCCCAGCATTTT. Translating it yields CASSEEGARNQPQHF.

V usage is TRBV28 and J usage is TRBJ1-1; D remains unclear. From germline, CDR1 is MDHEN and CDR2 SYDVKM. Trimming pared 5 bases from V and 0 bases from J, leaving 10 bases between. The CDR3 runs 14 residues. CDR3 region: CASSAPGMNTEAFF. CDR3 DNA sequence: TGTGCCAGCAGTGCTCCGGGTATGAACACTGAAGCTTTCTTT.

This chain uses TRBV9 with TRBJ2-1; 13 nucleotides align to TRBD2. J was trimmed by 4 bases and V by 3 bases; bases with no gene match: 1. Per the germline V gene, CDR1 is SGDLS and CDR2 is YYNGEE. This CDR3 is 15 amino acids long. The CDR3 nucleotides read TGTGCCAGCAGCGAGACTAGCGGGGGGTACAATGAGCAGTTCTTC. Encoded protein: CASSETSGGYNEQFF.

The gene calls are TRBV29-1 and TRBJ2-5; D may be TRBD2 (5 bases). CDR1 and CDR2 from the germline V gene are SQVTM and ANQGSEA. With 0 bases removed from V and 5 bases from J, the gap between germline ends came to 10 bases. CDR3 size: 13 residues. CDR3 bases: TGCAGCGTTGAAGATCGAAGAGGGGAGACCCAGTACTTC. Its protein product is CSVEDRRGETQYF. The whole variable domain, filled in from reference TRBV29-1 and TRBJ2-5, reads SAVISQKPSRDICQRGTSLTIQCQVDSQVTMMFWYRQQPGQSLTLIATANQGSEATYESGFVIDKFPISRPNLTFSTLTVSNMSPEDSSIYLCSVEDRRGETQYFGPGTRLLVL.

The V and J genes are TRBV7-2 and TRBJ2-1, with 9 bases aligning to TRBD1. The CDR3 is made up of 15 amino acids. V shed 4 bases, J shed 4 bases, and the junction held 5 bases outside the gene matches. Germline CDR1 and CDR2: SGHTA and FQGNSA. CDR3 protein: CASSSGTGPYNEQFF. The CDR3 nucleotides are TGTGCCAGCAGCTCCGGGACAGGGCCTTACAATGAGCAGTTCTTC.

The J gene is TRBJ2-5, the V gene TRBV28; unclear D gene. The V gene's germline CDR1 is MDHEN and CDR2 SYDVKM. Trimming stripped 7 bases from V and 5 bases from J, with 8 bases between. This CDR3 comprises 11 residues. In DNA form, the CDR3 reads TGTGCCAGCACCCTCGGGGAGACCCAGTACTTC. As protein: CASTLGETQYF. The full variable domain, in which reference TRBV28 and TRBJ2-5 provide the parts outside the CDR3, is DVKVTQSSRYLVKRTGEKVFLECVQDMDHENMFWYRQDPGLGLRLIYFSYDVKMKEKGDIPEGYSVSREKKERFSLILESASTNQTSMYLCASTLGETQYFGPGTRLLVL.

V is TRBV2 and J is TRBJ2-3, with D perhaps TRBD2 (6 bases). The CDR3 contains 16 residues. V lost 1 base to trimming and J lost 1 base, with 12 bases between them. Germline CDR1 and CDR2: SNHLY and FYNNEI. As DNA, the CDR3 is TGTGCCAGCAGTGAAGGGAGGGGCGGGCGCACAGATACGCAGTATTTT. Its protein product is CASSEGRGGRTDTQYF. Full variable domain (outside the CDR3, taken from reference TRBV2 and TRBJ2-3): EPEVTQTPSHQVTQMGQEVILRCVPISNHLYFYWYRQILGQKVEFLVSFYNNEISEKSEIFDDQFSVERPDGSNFTLKIRSTKLEDSAMYFCASSEGRGGRTDTQYFGPGTRLTVL.

The DNA for the CDR3 is TGTGCCAGCACTGAAGGGGGCTTAAGGAAATCCTATAATTCACCCCTCCACTTT. Translation: CASTEGGLRKSYNSPLHF. V and J are TRBV27 and TRBJ1-6, with 7 bases identical to TRBD1. Germline CDR1 MNHEY, CDR2 SMNVEV (reference sequence). This CDR3 contains 18 residues. Unmatched junction bases numbered 13, after V lost 7 bases and J lost 1 base.

The sample holds a few counts of this clone. This chain connects TRBV5-5 to TRBJ2-7; weak D call: TRBD2 (6 bases). Germline CDR1 and CDR2: SGHKS and YYEKEE (reference sequence). The CDR3 spans 13 residues. V was cut by 0 bases and J by 3 bases, with 7 bases left in between. In nucleotides, the CDR3 is TGTGCCAGCAGCTTGGTGGAGGGCTACGAGCAGTACTTC. It is translated as CASSLVEGYEQYF.

This clone came up once. The chain links TRBV7-7 to TRBJ2-3, with D possibly matching TRBD1 (6 bases). This CDR3 comprises 15 residues. CDR1 is SSHAT, CDR2 FNYEAQ, per germline (reference sequence). The V and J ends lost 1 base and 1 base respectively, with 9 bases between them. This CDR3 reads CASSLGSGGTDTQYF. In DNA form, the CDR3 reads TGTGCCAGCAGCTTAGGCTCAGGGGGCACAGATACGCAGTATTTT.

This rearrangement joins TRBV6-5 to TRBJ2-5; 10 nucleotides agree with TRBD2. Germline-derived CDR1 and CDR2 are MNHEY and SVGAGI. Trimming cost V 5 bases and J 11 bases; bases outside gene matches: 5. The CDR3 extends over 12 amino acids. CDR3 nucleotide sequence: TGTGCCAGCAGTGATTATAGCGGGGGGCAGTACTTC. It codes for CASSDYSGGQYF.

The chain couples TRBV28 to TRBJ2-7, with D perhaps matching TRBD1 (6 bases). The CDR3 length is 14 residues. Deletions cut 3 bases from V and 5 bases from J, with 14 bases between. Germline V CDR1 and CDR2: MDHEN, SYDVKM. The CDR3 coding sequence is TGTGCCAGCAGTTTTCAGGGGAAGGGCCACGAGCAGTACTTC. This encodes CASSFQGKGHEQYF. Together with reference TRBV28 and TRBJ2-7, the CDR3 gives the full variable domain: DVKVTQSSRYLVKRTGEKVFLECVQDMDHENMFWYRQDPGLGLRLIYFSYDVKMKEKGDIPEGYSVSREKKERFSLILESASTNQTSMYLCASSFQGKGHEQYFGPGTRLTVT.

This clone was counted only a few times. The chain links TRBV6-1 to TRBJ1-1; 7 positions agree with TRBD1. CDR1 and CDR2 (germline): MNHNS, SASEGT. The CDR3 loop spans 15 amino acids. The ends lost 7 bases at V and 0 bases at J; junction bases unmatched: 8. In DNA, the CDR3 is TGTGCCAGCATCTGGCAGGGGGTCATGAACACTGAAGCTTTCTTT. This gives the protein CASIWQGVMNTEAFF.

This chain joins TRBV30 and TRBJ2-7; 10 bases match TRBD1. This CDR3 has 16 residues. CDR1 is GTSNPN, CDR2 SVGIG, per germline (reference sequence). V gave up 2 bases and J gave up 4 bases; unmatched junction bases: 11. CDR3 sequence: CAWSSTGTGVRYEQYF. The CDR3 nucleotides are TGTGCCTGGAGTTCGACCGGGACAGGGGTGAGATACGAGCAGTACTTC. The whole variable domain, filled in from reference TRBV30 and TRBJ2-7, reads SQTIHQWPATLVQPVGSPLSLECTVEGTSNPNLYWYRQAAGRGLQLLFYSVGIGQISSEVPQNLSASRPQDRQFILSSKKLLLSDSGFYLCAWSSTGTGVRYEQYFGPGTRLTVT.

This clone occurred a few times. The chain links TRBV19 to TRBJ2-7; 7 nucleotides line up with TRBD1. CDR1 and CDR2 from the germline V gene are LNHDA and SQIVND (reference sequence). After removal of 6 bases from V and 2 bases from J, the junction contained 4 bases not matched to a gene. CDR3 length equals 13 residues. CDR3: CASRLTGTYEQYF. The CDR3 DNA sequence: TGTGCCAGTAGGCTGACAGGGACCTACGAGCAGTACTTC.